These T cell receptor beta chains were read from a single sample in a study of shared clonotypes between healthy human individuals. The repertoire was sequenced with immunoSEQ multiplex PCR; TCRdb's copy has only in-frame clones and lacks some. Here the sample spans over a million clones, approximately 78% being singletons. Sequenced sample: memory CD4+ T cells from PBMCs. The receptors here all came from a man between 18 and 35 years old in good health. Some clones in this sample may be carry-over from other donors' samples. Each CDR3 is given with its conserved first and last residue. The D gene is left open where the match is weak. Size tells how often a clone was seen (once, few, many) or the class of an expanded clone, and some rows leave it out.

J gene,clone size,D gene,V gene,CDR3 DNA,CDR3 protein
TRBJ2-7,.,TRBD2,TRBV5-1,TGCGCCAGCAGCTTGGGGAAGACTAGCCAGGACGAGCAGTACTTC,CASSLGKTSQDEQYF
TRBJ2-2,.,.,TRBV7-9,TGTGCCAGCAGCTTAGTAGGGAACAGGGACCACACCGGGGAGCTGTTTTTT,CASSLVGNRDHTGELFF
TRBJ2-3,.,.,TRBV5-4,TGTGCCAGCAGCTTGGTTACCGCGGACACGCAGTATTTT,CASSLVTADTQYF
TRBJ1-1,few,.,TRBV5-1,TGCGCCAGCAGCGGCCCCTCCGTGAACACTGAAGCTTTCTTT,CASSGPSVNTEAFF
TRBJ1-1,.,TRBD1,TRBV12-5,TGTGCTAGTGGTGGGGACAGGGGGGCCACTGAAGCTTTCTTT,CASGGDRGATEAFF
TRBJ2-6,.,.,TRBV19,TGTGCCGGTCGGCGGTCTGGGGCCAACGTCCTGACTTTC,CAGRRSGANVLTF
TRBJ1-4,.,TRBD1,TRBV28,TGTGCCAGCAGTTTATCCGGGGGGGGACAGAATGAAAAACTGTTTTTT,CASSLSGGGQNEKLFF
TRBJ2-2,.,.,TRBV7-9,TGTGCCAGCAGCTCCGACCGCCGGGGCGGACGGAACACCGGGGAGCTGTTTTTT,CASSSDRRGGRNTGELFF
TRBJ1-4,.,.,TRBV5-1,TGCGCCAGCAGGAGGGGGACAACTAATGAAAAACTGTTTTTT,CASRRGTTNEKLFF
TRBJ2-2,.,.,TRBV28,TGTGCCAGCAGTACCGCGGCCGGGGAGCTGTTTTTT,CASSTAAGELFF
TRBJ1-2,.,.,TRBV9,TGTGCCAGCAGCGCTCCTACAACCCCCCGGGGACTCGGTGGCTACACCTTC,CASSAPTTPRGLGGYTF
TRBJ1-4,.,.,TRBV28,TGTGCCAGCAGCTTGATGGGGGCCTCGAATGAAAAACTGTTTTTT,CASSLMGASNEKLFF
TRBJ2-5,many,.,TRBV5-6,TGTGCCAGCACCCTCTCCGTGAGGGCAGAGGAGACCCAGTACTTC,CASTLSVRAEETQYF
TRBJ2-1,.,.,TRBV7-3,TGTGCCAGCAGCGTTACTAGGGACAATGAGCAGTTCTTC,CASSVTRDNEQFF
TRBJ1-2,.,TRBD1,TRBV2,TGTGCCAGCAGGGGACAGGGGGGCTACACCTTC,CASRGQGGYTF
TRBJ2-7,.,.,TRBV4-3,TGCGCCAGCAGCAGACAGGAGGGGTACGAGCAGTACTTC,CASSRQEGYEQYF
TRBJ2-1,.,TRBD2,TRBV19,TGTGCCAGTGCCTGGACTAGCGGGAGCAATGAGCAGTTCTTC,CASAWTSGSNEQFF
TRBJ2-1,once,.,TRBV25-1,TGTGCCAGCAGTGTTGGCGGGACGGTCTACAATGAGCAGTTCTTC,CASSVGGTVYNEQFF
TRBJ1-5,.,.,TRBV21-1,TGTGCCAGCAGCAAATGTCAGCGACAGAGCAATCAGCCCCAGCATTTT,CASSKCQRQSNQPQHF
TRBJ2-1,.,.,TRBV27,TGTGCCAGCAACCCATCCCCTATAGCCAGCCCTTTCTTC,CASNPSPIASPFF
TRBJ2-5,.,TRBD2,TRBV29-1,TGCAGCGTTGCTAGCGGCGAAGAGACCCAGTACTTC,CSVASGEETQYF
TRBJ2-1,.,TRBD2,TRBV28,TGTGCCAGCAGTCCGGTCGGGGGGAACAATGAGCAGTTCTTC,CASSPVGGNNEQFF
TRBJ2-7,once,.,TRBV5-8,TGTGCCAGCAGCTTGTTTCGGAAAACCTACGAGCAGTACTTC,CASSLFRKTYEQYF
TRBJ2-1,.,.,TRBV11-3,TGTGCCAGCAGCTTACCCCGGGGTGAGCAGTTCTTC,CASSLPRGEQFF
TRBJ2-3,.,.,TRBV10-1,TGCGCCAGCAGTGAGTCGATGGGGGCTAAAGATACGCAGTATTTT,CASSESMGAKDTQYF
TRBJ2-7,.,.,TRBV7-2,TGTGCCAGCAGCTTACGCGGCTACGAGCAGTACTTC,CASSLRGYEQYF
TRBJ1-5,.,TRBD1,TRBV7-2,TGTGCCAGCAGCTTAGCGTATACAGGGGGCCAGCCCCAGCATTTT,CASSLAYTGGQPQHF
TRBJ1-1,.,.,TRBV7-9,TGTGCCAGCAGCTTAAACCTCTGGCGGGGGTCGAACACTGAAGCTTTCTTT,CASSLNLWRGSNTEAFF
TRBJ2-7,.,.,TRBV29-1,TGCAGCGTTGAAGATTTCACTGCCCCCTACGAGCAGTACTTC,CSVEDFTAPYEQYF
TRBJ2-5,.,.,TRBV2,TGTGCCAGCAGTGAAGGCTGGGGGCCAGAGACCCAGTACTTC,CASSEGWGPETQYF
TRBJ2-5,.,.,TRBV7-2,TGTGCCAGCAGCCGAGGGAGTTTCCAAGAGACCCAGTACTTC,CASSRGSFQETQYF
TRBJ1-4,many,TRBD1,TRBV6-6,TGTGCCAGCAGTTACGGACAGGTTAATGAAAAACTGTTTTTT,CASSYGQVNEKLFF
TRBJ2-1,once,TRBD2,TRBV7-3,TGTGCCAGCAGCTTTAGCGGGAGGGCCACTAACAATGAGCAGTTCTTC,CASSFSGRATNNEQFF
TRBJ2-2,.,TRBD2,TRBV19,TGTGCCAGTAGTATTCATCTAGCGGGAGAGAACACCGGGGAGCTGTTTTTT,CASSIHLAGENTGELFF
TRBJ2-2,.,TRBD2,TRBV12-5,TGTGCTAGTGGTCCCGGACTAGCGGGAGCCGGGGAGCTGTTTTTT,CASGPGLAGAGELFF
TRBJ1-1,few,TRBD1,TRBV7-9,TGTGCCAGCAGCTTACGGGACAGCCAGAGCACTGAAGCTTTCTTT,CASSLRDSQSTEAFF